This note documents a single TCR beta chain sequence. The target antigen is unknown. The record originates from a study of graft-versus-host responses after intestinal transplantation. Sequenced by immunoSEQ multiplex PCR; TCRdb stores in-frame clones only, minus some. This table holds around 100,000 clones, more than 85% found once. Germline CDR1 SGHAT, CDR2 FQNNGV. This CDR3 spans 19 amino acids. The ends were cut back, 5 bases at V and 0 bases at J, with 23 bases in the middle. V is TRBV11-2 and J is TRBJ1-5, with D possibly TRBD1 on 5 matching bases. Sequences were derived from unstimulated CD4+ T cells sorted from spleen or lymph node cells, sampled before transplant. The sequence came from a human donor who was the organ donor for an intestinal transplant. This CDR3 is CASSLIQGRSVYSNQPQHF. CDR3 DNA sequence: TGTGCCAGCAGCCTTATTCAGGGCAGGAGCGTTTATAGCAATCAGCCCCAGCATTTT.